Each of the 24 T cell receptor beta chains below was sequenced from the same sample in a study of PD-1 blockade in classical Hodgkin lymphoma. Sequencing used immunoSEQ multiplex PCR; TCRdb keeps in-frame clones, though not all of them. The sample shows 23,000 or so clones, 72% of them seen only once. Time point of the sample: cycle 4 day 1 (C4D1), after 6 weeks of nivolumab. All patients experienced relapse after autologous stem cell transplantation, and brentuximab vedotin exposure was variable. Sequenced material: peripheral blood mononuclear cells (PBMCs), taken before the fourth cycle of nivolumab. The receptors originated from a human donor with classical Hodgkin lymphoma.

V is TRBV15 and J is TRBJ2-7; D might be TRBD2 (6 bases). The CDR3 has 14 amino acids. Trimming removed 1 base from V and 3 bases from J, with 10 bases in between. Germline V gives CDR1 LNHNV, CDR2 YYDKDF (reference sequence). The CDR3: CATSRGRGGYEQYF. The CDR3 bases are TGTGCCACCAGCAGAGGGAGGGGAGGCTACGAGCAGTACTTC.

This chain connects TRBV28 to TRBJ1-2, with D tentatively TRBD1 (6 bases). Trimming stripped 3 bases from V and 8 bases from J, with 19 bases between. This CDR3 has 15 residues. CDR1 and CDR2 from the germline V gene are MDHEN and SYDVKM. CDR3 DNA: TGTGCCAGCAGTTTTACGGACAGCCCGCTTAAAGGCTACACCTTC. This encodes CASSFTDSPLKGYTF.

The genes are TRBV14 and TRBJ1-5, with 7 bases identical to TRBD1. Germline V gene lookup returns CDR1 SGHDN and CDR2 FVKESK. This CDR3 is 15 amino acids long. Trimming took 5 bases from V and 3 from J; bases not matched to a gene: 7. The CDR3 bases are TGTGCCAGCAGCTTGACAGGGATGGACAATCAGCCCCAGCATTTT. Its protein product is CASSLTGMDNQPQHF. Full variable domain (remainder filled in from reference TRBV14 and TRBJ1-5): EAGVTQFPSHSVIEKGQTVTLRCDPISGHDNLYWYRRVMGKEIKFLLHFVKESKQDESGMPNNRFLAERTGGTYSTLKVQPAELEDSGVYFCASSLTGMDNQPQHFGDGTRLSIL.

The chain couples TRBV19 to TRBJ2-3, with D possibly TRBD1 on 6 matching bases. Germline V gene data show CDR1 as LNHDA and CDR2 as SQIVND (reference sequence). CDR3 length equals 16 residues. V dropped 3 bases and J dropped 4 bases, with 17 bases sitting between them. CDR3 nucleotides: TGTGCCAGTAGTATCGAACAGGGAAGTATAGCAGATACGCAGTATTTT. Translating gives CASSIEQGSIADTQYF.

The chain joins TRBV5-4 to TRBJ2-1; 14 bases line up with TRBD2. Losses at the gene ends were 5 bases for V and 8 bases for J; bases not matched to a gene: 9. The CDR3 is 16 amino acids. Germline CDR1 is SGHNT and CDR2 is YYREEE (reference sequence). The CDR3 sequence is CASSRTSGGRADEQFF. CDR3 coding DNA: TGTGCCAGCAGTCGGACTAGCGGGGGGCGCGCCGATGAGCAGTTCTTC.

The rearrangement uses TRBV14 and TRBJ2-7; a weak D match, TRBD2 (6 bases). This CDR3 comprises 16 residues. The germline CDR1 and CDR2 sequences are SGHDN and FVKESK. V lost 0 bases, J lost 5 bases, and 17 bases lay in between. This CDR3 reads CASSQDAGTPRDEQYF. In DNA form, the CDR3 reads TGTGCCAGCAGCCAAGATGCGGGGACGCCGCGGGACGAGCAGTACTTC.

This clone was picked up a small number of times. This chain joins TRBV6-1 and TRBJ2-1; D possibly uses TRBD1 or TRBD2 (5 bases each). The CDR3 has 13 residues. The germline gives CDR1 MNHNS, CDR2 SASEGT. The V and J ends lost 1 base and 5 bases respectively, with 6 bases between them. CDR3 sequence: CASSEEGHNEQFF. CDR3 sequence (DNA): TGTGCCAGCAGTGAAGAGGGACACAATGAGCAGTTCTTC.

This clone is labeled medium-sized (0.01 to 0.1%). V usage is TRBV19 and J usage is TRBJ1-2; no clear D gene. V lost 4 bases, J lost 3 bases, and 15 bases lay in between. In germline, CDR1 is LNHDA, CDR2 SQIVND (reference sequence). The CDR3 runs 15 residues. CDR3 nucleotide sequence: TGTGCCAGTAGTACAAGCGACGGGATCTACTATGGCTACACCTTC. Protein product: CASSTSDGIYYGYTF.

The chain links TRBV7-6 to TRBJ2-1; 12 nucleotides agree with TRBD2. The CDR3 covers 15 residues. The germline gives CDR1 SGHVS, CDR2 FNYEAQ. V shed 6 bases, J shed 11 bases, and the junction held 11 bases outside the gene matches. DNA for the CDR3: TGTGCCAGCAGGACCGGACTAGCGGGACAAGATCAGCAGTTCTTC. Protein: CASRTGLAGQDQQFF. Complete variable domain (other parts from reference TRBV7-6 and TRBJ2-1): GAGVSQSPRYKVTKRGQDVALRCDPISGHVSLYWYRQALGQGPEFLTYFNYEAQQDKSGLPNDRFSAERPEGSISTLTIQRTEQRDSAMYRCASRTGLAGQDQQFFGPGTRLTVL.

This sequence joins TRBV7-6 and TRBJ2-3, with 7 bases identical to TRBD1. There are 17 residues in the CDR3. Germline values: CDR1 SGHVS, CDR2 FNYEAQ. V lost 2 bases to trimming and J lost 0 bases; unmatched junction nucleotides: 8. The CDR3 DNA follows: TGTGCCAGCAGCTTAAATTTGGGGACAGCTAGCACAGATACGCAGTATTTT. Its protein product is CASSLNLGTASTDTQYF.

This chain connects TRBV7-3 to TRBJ2-1; 9 nucleotides match TRBD2. CDR3 size: 15 residues. Germline V CDR1 and CDR2: SGHTA, FQGTGA. V was pared by 5 bases and J by 2 bases, with 4 bases of the junction left unmatched. As DNA, the CDR3 is TGTGCCAGCAGCCAGATAGCGGGGGCCTACAATGAGCAGTTCTTC. Residues: CASSQIAGAYNEQFF.

The chain uses TRBV7-8 and TRBJ1-1; D is uncertain. Deletions cut 1 base from V and 8 bases from J, with 11 bases between. The CDR3 spans 13 residues. CDR1 is SGHVS and CDR2 is FQNEAQ in the germline V gene. CDR3 residues: CASSLGLSGEAFF. The CDR3 bases are TGTGCCAGCAGCTTAGGACTTAGCGGGGAAGCTTTCTTT. The full variable domain, with the rest looked up from reference TRBV7-8 and TRBJ1-1, is GAGVSQSPRYKVAKRGQDVALRCDPISGHVSLFWYQQALGQGPEFLTYFQNEAQLDKSGLPSDRFFAERPEGSVSTLKIQRTQQEDSAVYLCASSLGLSGEAFFGQGTRLTVV.

This clone qualifies as medium-sized. The chain carries TRBV28 and TRBJ1-5; 7 bases align to TRBD1. This CDR3 is built from 13 residues. The trim removed 8 bases at V and 2 bases at J, leaving 3 bases unmatched. Per germline, CDR1 MDHEN and CDR2 SYDVKM. The CDR3 is CASVGTGNQPQHF. The CDR3, as DNA: TGTGCCAGCGTAGGGACAGGCAATCAGCCCCAGCATTTT.

This clone occurred once. The J gene is TRBJ2-1, the V gene TRBV4-3, with a possible D match to TRBD2 (5 bases). Trimming removed 0 bases at V and 5 bases at J, with 20 bases between. Germline CDR1 is LGHNA and CDR2 is YSLEER. The CDR3 consists of 18 residues. The CDR3 DNA reads TGCGCCAGCAGCCAAGATTCGGTTGGCACTAGGCCCAACAATGAGCAGTTCTTC. It is translated as CASSQDSVGTRPNNEQFF.

The rearrangement links TRBV5-1 to TRBJ2-7, with D perhaps matching TRBD1 (5 bases). The germline V and J ends were trimmed by 0 bases and 6 bases, with 16 bases remaining between them. CDR3 length equals 15 residues. Germline V gene lookup returns CDR1 SGHRS and CDR2 YFSETQ. The CDR3 DNA is TGCGCCAGCAGCTTGGAGGCACCTCAGGGTTCCGAGCAGTACTTC. The encoded protein is CASSLEAPQGSEQYF.

The rearrangement joins TRBV4-3 to TRBJ1-4, with D maybe TRBD1 (6 bases). There are 15 residues in the CDR3. The germline V and J ends were trimmed by 5 bases and 8 bases, with 18 bases remaining between them. From germline, CDR1 is LGHNA and CDR2 YSLEER. CDR3 in DNA: TGCGCCAGCAGCACCCACAGGGCCTTGGGCGAAAAACTGTTTTTT. This codes for CASSTHRALGEKLFF.

V gene TRBV18 combines with J gene TRBJ1-5, with 8 bases fitting TRBD1. V trimming: 2 bases; J trimming: 6 bases; junction bases outside the gene matches: 3. This CDR3 has 14 residues. Germline CDR1 and CDR2: KGHSH and LQKENI. CDR3 sequence: CASSPSQGAQPQHF. As DNA, the CDR3 is TGTGCCAGCTCACCAAGCCAGGGGGCTCAGCCCCAGCATTTT.

The chain couples TRBV5-1 to TRBJ2-3; D unresolved. Per the germline V gene, CDR1 is SGHRS and CDR2 is YFSETQ. The V end was cut by 0 bases, the J end by 5 bases, with 10 bases between. The CDR3 runs 14 residues. CDR3 in amino acids: CASSLDSAKDTQYF. The CDR3 DNA reads as TGCGCCAGCAGCTTGGACAGCGCCAAAGATACGCAGTATTTT.

V and J are TRBV30 and TRBJ1-3; 10 bases are a match to TRBD1. Germline assignment: CDR1 GTSNPN and CDR2 SVGIG (reference sequence). The J segment lost 1 base and the V segment lost 3 bases, leaving 6 bases of the junction unmatched. The CDR3 spans 16 residues. CDR3 protein: CAWRTDRGASGNTIYF. The CDR3, as DNA: TGTGCCTGGAGAACGGACAGGGGGGCGTCTGGAAACACCATATATTTT.

V usage is TRBV28 and J usage is TRBJ1-5, with 9 bases lining up with TRBD1. Germline CDR1 and CDR2: MDHEN and SYDVKM. After removal of 7 bases from V and 7 bases from J, the junction contained 8 bases not matched to a gene. The CDR3 covers 14 residues. In nucleotides, the CDR3 is TGTGCCAGCATTGTTACAGGGGGCGGGCAGCCCCAGCATTTT. Translating it yields CASIVTGGGQPQHF.

This clone was counted only a few times. This chain links TRBV19 with TRBJ1-6; D is ambiguous. V gave up 0 bases and J gave up 9 bases, with 6 bases separating them. This CDR3 is built from 13 residues. Germline V lookup: CDR1 LNHDA, CDR2 SQIVND (reference sequence). This CDR3 is CASSIDGVSPLHF. CDR3 coding DNA: TGTGCCAGTAGTATAGACGGAGTTTCACCCCTCCACTTT.

Only a few counts were recorded for this clone. This chain uses TRBV18 with TRBJ1-1, with D perhaps matching TRBD1 (6 bases). The CDR3 sequence is 15 residues long. V was shortened by 6 bases and J by 4 bases, with 18 bases between the two germline ends. Germline V lookup: CDR1 KGHSH, CDR2 LQKENI. Written as DNA, the CDR3 is TGTGCCAGCTCCCACCCACAGGGATTGGGCACTGAAGCTTTCTTT. Translation: CASSHPQGLGTEAFF.

The V call is TRBV2, the J call TRBJ2-2; D uncertain. The germline V gene encodes CDR1 SNHLY and CDR2 FYNNEI. The length of the CDR3 is 13 residues. With 8 bases removed from V and 6 bases from J, the gap between germline ends came to 13 bases. Here the CDR3 DNA reads TGTGCCAGCTCGAGAAGGGCTCCCGGGGAGCTGTTTTTT. It translates to CASSRRAPGELFF.

This chain links TRBV5-1 with TRBJ2-5; no clear D. CDR3 length equals 14 residues. The germline V gene encodes CDR1 SGHRS and CDR2 YFSETQ. V gave up 0 bases and J gave up 4 bases, with 10 bases separating them. Here the CDR3 DNA reads TGCGCCAGCAGCTTGGATAACCGCTTAGAGACCCAGTACTTC. Its protein product is CASSLDNRLETQYF.